Sequencing of this TCR beta chain was carried out in a study of sequential checkpoint blockade in melanoma. Study in general: Patients were randomized 1:1 to nivolumab-then-ipilimumab or ipilimumab-then-nivolumab first-line. Both treatment sequences were followed by maintenance nivolumab.

The treatment is: randomized to nivolumab then ipilimumab (arm A) or the reverse (arm B). None of the patients previously received DNA-damaging chemotherapy. Sorted cells were live CD3+CD8+, lacking CD19 and CD56, from PBMCs. J lost 2 bases, V lost 3 bases, and 3 bases had no gene match. Germline CDR1 is SGDLS and CDR2 is YYNGEE. The CDR3 runs to 14 residues. TCRdb keeps only in-frame clones here, not all; method: immunoSEQ multiplex PCR. Of more than 10,000 clones listed, about 65% are singletons. This receptor was obtained from a human donor with melanoma. The starting material was CD8+ T cells sorted from blood (inferred from file names), obtained from a patient given nivolumab and ipilimumab in sequence. V is TRBV9 and J is TRBJ2-7, with TRBD1 matching 9 bases. CDR3 nucleotide sequence: TGTGCCAGCAGCGAGGGACAGGGAGCCTACGAGCAGTACTTC. Translation: CASSEGQGAYEQYF.